The T cell receptor (beta chain) under discussion was sequenced for a study of T cell responses to AZD1222 COVID-19 vaccine. Regarding the study as a whole: Mostly white British, mostly female donors; authors suggested clonal diversity may be underestimated. Among spike-specific TCRs, nearly half reportedly target unmutated variant regions.

Libraries were prepared by immunoSEQ multiplex PCR; TCRdb keeps only in-frame clonotypes and omits some of them. Of fewer than 65,000 clones in the sample, about 81% are singletons; the top ten hold roughly 10%. About this clone itself: The antigen remains undetermined.

V was shortened by 5 bases and J by 4 bases, with 9 bases between the two germline ends. The length of the CDR3 is 12 residues. Germline assignment: CDR1 SGHVS and CDR2 FQNEAQ. V and J are TRBV7-8 and TRBJ2-7, with D hard to call. The clonotype comes from an adult in good health. The sequencing used peripheral blood, collected on day 0 of AZD1222 vaccination. CDR3 sequence reads: CASSLQIYEQYF. CDR3 DNA: TGTGCCAGCAGCCTTCAGATATACGAGCAGTACTTC.